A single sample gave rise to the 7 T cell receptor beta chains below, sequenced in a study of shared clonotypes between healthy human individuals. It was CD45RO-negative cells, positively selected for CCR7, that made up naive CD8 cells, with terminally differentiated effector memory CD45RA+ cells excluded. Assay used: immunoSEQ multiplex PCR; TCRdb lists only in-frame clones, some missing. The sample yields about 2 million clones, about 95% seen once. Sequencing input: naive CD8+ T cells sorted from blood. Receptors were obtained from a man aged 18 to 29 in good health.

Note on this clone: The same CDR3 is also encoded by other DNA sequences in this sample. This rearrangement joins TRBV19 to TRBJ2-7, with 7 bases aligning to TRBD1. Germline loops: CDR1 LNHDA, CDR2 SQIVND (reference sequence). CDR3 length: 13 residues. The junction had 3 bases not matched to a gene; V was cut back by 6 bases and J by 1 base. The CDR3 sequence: CASSPTGSYEQYF. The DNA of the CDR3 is TGTGCCAGTAGCCCGACAGGGTCCTACGAGCAGTACTTC.

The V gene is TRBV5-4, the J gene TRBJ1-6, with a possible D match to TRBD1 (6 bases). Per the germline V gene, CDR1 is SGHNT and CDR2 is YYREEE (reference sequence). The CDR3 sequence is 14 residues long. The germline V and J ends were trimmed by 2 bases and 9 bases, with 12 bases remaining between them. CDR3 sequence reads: CASSFETGPSPLHF. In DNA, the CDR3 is TGTGCCAGCAGCTTCGAGACAGGACCTTCACCCCTCCACTTT.

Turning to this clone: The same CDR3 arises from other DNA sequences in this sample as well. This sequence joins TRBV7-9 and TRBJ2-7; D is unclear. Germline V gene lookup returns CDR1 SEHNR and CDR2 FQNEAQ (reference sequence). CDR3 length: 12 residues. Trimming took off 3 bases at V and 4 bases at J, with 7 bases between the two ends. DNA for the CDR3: TGTGCCAGCAGCTTGGGGATGTACGAGCAGTACTTC. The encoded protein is CASSLGMYEQYF.

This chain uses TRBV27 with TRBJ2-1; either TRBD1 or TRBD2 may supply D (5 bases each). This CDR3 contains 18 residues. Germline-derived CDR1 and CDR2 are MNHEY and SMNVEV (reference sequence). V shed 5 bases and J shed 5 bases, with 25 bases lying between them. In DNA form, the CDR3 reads TGTGCCAGCAGTCTCTACGGGACCCGAGAATACGGCAACAATGAGCAGTTCTTC. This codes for CASSLYGTREYGNNEQFF.

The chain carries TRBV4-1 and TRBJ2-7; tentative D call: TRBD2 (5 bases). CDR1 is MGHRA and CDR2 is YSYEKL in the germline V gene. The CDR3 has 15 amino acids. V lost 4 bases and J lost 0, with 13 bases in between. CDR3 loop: CASSPRDQSSYEQYF. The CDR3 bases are TGCGCCAGCAGCCCCCGGGATCAGAGCTCCTACGAGCAGTACTTC.

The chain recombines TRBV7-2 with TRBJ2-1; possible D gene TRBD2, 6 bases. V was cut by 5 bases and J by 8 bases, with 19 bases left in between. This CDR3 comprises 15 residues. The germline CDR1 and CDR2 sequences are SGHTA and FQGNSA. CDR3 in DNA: TGTGCCAGCAGCGGGAGGCCAGAGGGTGTGGATGAGCAGTTCTTC. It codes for CASSGRPEGVDEQFF.

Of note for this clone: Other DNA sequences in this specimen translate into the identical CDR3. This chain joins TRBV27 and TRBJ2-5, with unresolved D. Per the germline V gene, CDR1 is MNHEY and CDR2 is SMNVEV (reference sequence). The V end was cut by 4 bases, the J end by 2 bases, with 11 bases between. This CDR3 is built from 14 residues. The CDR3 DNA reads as TGTGCCAGCAGTTCCTTGGGTCTTCAAGAGACCCAGTACTTC. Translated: CASSSLGLQETQYF.